The TCR beta chain under discussion was sequenced for a study of graft-versus-host responses after intestinal transplantation. The CDR3 sequence is 15 residues long. Trimming took off 1 base at V and 1 base at J, with 10 bases between the two ends. CDR1 is SGHTA and CDR2 is FQGNSA in the germline V gene. Stimulators, approximately 200,000 irradiated and violet-dye-labeled cells, were plated with approximately 200,000 CFSE-labeled responder cells. Only a few counts were recorded for this clone. Only in-frame clones appear in the TCRdb table, and some are missing; sequencing was by immunoSEQ multiplex PCR. The table lists 10,000 to 15,000 clones, 30% of them singletons, with roughly 2.6% in the top ten.

This specimen consisted of alloreactive CD8+ T cells from a mixed lymphocyte reaction culture, obtained before intestinal transplant. The subset: CFSE-low proliferating T cells sorted from roughly 6-day pre-transplant mixed lymphocyte reaction (GvH or HvG direction). The J gene is TRBJ1-2, the V gene TRBV7-2; weak D call: TRBD1 (6 bases). The TCR sequence derives from a human patient who received an intestinal transplant. The CDR3 nucleotides read TGTGCCAGCAGCTTAGTCGGCAGGGGTAACTATGGCTACACCTTC. This translates into CASSLVGRGNYGYTF.